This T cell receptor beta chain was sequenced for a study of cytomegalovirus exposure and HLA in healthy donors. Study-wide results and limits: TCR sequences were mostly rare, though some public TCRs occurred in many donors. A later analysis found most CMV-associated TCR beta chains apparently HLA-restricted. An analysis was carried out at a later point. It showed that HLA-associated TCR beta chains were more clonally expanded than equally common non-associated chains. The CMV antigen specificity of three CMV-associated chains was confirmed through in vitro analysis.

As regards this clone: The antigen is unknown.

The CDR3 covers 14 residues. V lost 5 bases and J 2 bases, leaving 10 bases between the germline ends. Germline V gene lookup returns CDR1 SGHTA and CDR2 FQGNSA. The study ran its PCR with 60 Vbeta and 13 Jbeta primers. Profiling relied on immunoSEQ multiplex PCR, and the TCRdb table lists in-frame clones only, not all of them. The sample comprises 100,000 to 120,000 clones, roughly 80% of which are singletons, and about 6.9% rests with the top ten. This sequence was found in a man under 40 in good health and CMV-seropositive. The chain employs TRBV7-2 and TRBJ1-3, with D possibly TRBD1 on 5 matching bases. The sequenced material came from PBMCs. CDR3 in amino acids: CASSRGSPGNTIYF. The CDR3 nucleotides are TGTGCCAGCAGCCGGGGGTCCCCTGGAAACACCATATATTTT.